This T cell receptor beta chain was recorded in a study of shared clonotypes between healthy human individuals. Notes on the study in general: Naive subsets tended to show greater estimated richness than memory subsets. Unshared clonotypes carried lower generation probabilities than those common to all four donors.

Regarding this clone: Its antigen is currently unknown.

This CDR3 is built from 13 residues. Germline lookup yields CDR1 SQVTM and CDR2 ANQGSEA. V dropped 5 bases and J dropped 5; count of bases not matched to a gene: 7. Data came from immunoSEQ multiplex PCR; TCRdb stores just in-frame clones and leaves some out. The data contain around 980,000 clones, 75% to 80% of them seen just once; the ten biggest clones take up roughly 0.57%. The material sequenced was memory CD4+ T cells from PBMCs. The subset is: CD45RA-negative fraction. The origin of this receptor is a young man in good health. Some clones in this sample may be carry-over from other donors' samples. The chain is built from TRBV29-1 and TRBJ2-3, with 7 bases matching TRBD2. CDR3 protein: CSVYRAGVDTQYF. Written as DNA, the CDR3 is TGCAGCGTTTATCGGGCGGGAGTAGATACGCAGTATTTT.